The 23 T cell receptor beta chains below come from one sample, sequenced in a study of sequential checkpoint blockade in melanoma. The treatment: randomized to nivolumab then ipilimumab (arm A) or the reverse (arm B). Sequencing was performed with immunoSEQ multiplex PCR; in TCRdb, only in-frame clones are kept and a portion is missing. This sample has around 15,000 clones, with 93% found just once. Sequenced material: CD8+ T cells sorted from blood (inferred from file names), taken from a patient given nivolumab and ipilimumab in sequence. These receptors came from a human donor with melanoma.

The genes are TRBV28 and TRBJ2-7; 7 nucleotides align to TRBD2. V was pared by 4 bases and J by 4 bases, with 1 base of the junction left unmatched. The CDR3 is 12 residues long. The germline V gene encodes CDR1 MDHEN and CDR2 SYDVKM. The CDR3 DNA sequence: TGTGCCAGCAGTTGGGAGGGGTACGAGCAGTACTTC. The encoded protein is CASSWEGYEQYF.

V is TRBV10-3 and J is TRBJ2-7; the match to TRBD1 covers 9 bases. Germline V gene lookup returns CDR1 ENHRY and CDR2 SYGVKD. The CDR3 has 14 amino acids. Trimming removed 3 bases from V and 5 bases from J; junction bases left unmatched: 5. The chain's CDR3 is CAISDSGTGNEQYV. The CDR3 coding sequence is TGTGCCATCAGTGATTCCGGGACAGGGAACGAGCAGTACGTC.

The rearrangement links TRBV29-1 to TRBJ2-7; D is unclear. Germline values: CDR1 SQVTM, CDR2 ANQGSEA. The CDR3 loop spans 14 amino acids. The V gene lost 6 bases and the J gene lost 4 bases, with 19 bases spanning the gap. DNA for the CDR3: TGCAGCGTCCTCGGTCACACTACACTTTACGAGCAGTACTTC. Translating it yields CSVLGHTTLYEQYF.

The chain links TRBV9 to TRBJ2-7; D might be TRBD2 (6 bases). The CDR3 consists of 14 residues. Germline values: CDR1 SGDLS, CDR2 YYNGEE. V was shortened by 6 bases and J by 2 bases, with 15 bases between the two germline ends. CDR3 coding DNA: TGTGCCAGCAACGAAGCGGGTTCTACCTACGAGCAGTACTTC. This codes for CASNEAGSTYEQYF.

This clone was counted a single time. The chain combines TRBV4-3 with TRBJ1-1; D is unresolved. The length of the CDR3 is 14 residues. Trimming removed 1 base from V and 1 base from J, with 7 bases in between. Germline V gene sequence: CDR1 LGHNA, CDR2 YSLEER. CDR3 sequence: CASSQAVENTEAFF. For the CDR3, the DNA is TGCGCCAGCAGCCAAGCGGTTGAGAACACTGAAGCTTTCTTT.

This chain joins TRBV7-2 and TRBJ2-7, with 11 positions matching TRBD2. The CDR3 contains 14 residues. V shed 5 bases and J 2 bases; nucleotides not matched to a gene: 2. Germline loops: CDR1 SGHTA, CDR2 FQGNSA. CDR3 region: CASSMTSGAYEQYV. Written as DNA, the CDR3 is TGTGCCAGCAGCATGACTAGCGGGGCCTACGAGCAGTACGTC.

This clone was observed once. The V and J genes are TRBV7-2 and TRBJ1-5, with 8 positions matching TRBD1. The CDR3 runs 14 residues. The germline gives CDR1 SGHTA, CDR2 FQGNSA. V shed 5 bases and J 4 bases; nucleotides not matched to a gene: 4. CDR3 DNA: TGTGCCAGCAGCCTCACAGGGGGTAATCAGCCCCAGCATTTT. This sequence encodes CASSLTGGNQPQHF.

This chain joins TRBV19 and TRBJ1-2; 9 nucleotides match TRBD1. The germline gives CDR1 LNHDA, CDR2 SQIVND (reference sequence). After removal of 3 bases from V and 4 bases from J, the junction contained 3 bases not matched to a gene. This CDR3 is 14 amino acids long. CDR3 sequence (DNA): TGTGCCAGTAGTATGGGGACAGGGACCTATGGCTACACCTTC. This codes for CASSMGTGTYGYTF.

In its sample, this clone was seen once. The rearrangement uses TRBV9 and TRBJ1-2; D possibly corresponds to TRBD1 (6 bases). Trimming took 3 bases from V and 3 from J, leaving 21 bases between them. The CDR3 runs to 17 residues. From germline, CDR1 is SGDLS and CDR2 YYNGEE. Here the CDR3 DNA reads TGTGCCAGCAGCGACCAGAGCGGACAGCAACTTCACTATGGCTACACCTTC. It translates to CASSDQSGQQLHYGYTF.

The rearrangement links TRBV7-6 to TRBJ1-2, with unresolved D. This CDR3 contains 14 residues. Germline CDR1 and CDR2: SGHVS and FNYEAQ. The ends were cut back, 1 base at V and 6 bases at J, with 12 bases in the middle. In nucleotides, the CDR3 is TGTGCCAGCAGCTTAGGTTCATGGGAGGATGGCTACACCTTC. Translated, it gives CASSLGSWEDGYTF.

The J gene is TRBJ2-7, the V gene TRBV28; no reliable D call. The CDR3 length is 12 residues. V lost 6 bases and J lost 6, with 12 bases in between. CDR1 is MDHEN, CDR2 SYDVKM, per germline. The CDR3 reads CASRAPPLEQYF. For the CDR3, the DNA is TGTGCCAGCAGGGCCCCCCCCCTCGAGCAGTACTTC.

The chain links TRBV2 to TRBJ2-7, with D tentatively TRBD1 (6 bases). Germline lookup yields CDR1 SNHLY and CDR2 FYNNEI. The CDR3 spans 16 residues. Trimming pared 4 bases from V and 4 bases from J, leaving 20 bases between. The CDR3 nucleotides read TGTGCCAGCAGTGGGGACCCCGACAGGCCCTCTTACGAGCAGTACGTC. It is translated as CASSGDPDRPSYEQYV.

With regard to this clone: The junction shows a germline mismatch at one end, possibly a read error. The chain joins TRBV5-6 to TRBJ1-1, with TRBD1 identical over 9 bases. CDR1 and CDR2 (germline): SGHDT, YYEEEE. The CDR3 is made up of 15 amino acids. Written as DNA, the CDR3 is TGTGCCGGCAGGTTTTCGACAGGGGGGTACACTGAAGCTTTCTTT. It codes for CAGRFSTGGYTEAFF.

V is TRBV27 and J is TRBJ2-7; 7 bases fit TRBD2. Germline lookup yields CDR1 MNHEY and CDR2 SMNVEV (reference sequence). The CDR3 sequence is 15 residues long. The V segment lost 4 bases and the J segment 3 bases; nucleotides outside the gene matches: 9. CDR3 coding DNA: TGTGCCAGCAGTTCGGAGGGACTAAACCTCTACGAGCAGTACTTC. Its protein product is CASSSEGLNLYEQYF.

CDR3 in DNA: TGTGCCAGTAGTATAGATCAGAGGCAGGGACAGGGGGCATGGGAGCAGTTCTTC. Translated: CASSIDQRQGQGAWEQFF. The chain joins TRBV19 to TRBJ2-1; 12 positions match TRBD1. The germline gives CDR1 LNHDA, CDR2 SQIVND (reference sequence). The CDR3 has 18 residues. V lost 0 bases, J lost 10 bases, and 13 bases stayed unmatched. The variable domain in full, completed from reference TRBV19 and TRBJ2-1, reads DGGITQSPKYLFRKEGQNVTLSCEQNLNHDAMYWYRQDPGQGLRLIYYSQIVNDFQKGDIAEGYSVSREKKESFPLTVTSAQKNPTAFYLCASSIDQRQGQGAWEQFFGPGTRLTVL.

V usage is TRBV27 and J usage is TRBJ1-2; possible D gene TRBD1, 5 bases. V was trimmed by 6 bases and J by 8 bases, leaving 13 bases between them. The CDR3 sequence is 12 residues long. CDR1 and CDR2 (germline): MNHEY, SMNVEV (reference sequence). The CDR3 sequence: CASRGLDRGYTF. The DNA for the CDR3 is TGTGCCAGCAGGGGACTCGATCGGGGCTACACCTTC.

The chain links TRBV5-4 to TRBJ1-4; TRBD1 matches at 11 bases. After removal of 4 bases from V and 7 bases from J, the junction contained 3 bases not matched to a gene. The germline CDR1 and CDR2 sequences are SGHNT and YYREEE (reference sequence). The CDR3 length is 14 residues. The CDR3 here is CASSPGQGAEKLFF. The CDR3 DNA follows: TGTGCCAGCAGCCCCGGACAGGGGGCTGAAAAACTGTTTTTT.

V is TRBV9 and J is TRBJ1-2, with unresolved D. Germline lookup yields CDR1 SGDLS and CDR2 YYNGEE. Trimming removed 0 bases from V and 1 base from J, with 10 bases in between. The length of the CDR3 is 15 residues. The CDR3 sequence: CASSVGTGSNYGYTF. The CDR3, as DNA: TGTGCCAGCAGCGTAGGGACCGGGAGTAACTATGGCTACACCTTC.

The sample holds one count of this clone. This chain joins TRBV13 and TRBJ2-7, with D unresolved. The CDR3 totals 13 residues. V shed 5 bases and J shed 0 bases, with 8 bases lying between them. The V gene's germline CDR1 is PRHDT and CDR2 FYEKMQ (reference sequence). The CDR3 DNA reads TGTGCCAGCAGCCCCGGGTCCTCCTACGAGCAGTACTTC. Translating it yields CASSPGSSYEQYF.

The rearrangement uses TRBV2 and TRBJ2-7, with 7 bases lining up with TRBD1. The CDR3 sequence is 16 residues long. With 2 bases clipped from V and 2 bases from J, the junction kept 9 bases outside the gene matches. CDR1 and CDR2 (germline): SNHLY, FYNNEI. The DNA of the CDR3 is TGTGCCAGCAGTGAACGGGGACAGCCCTGGACCTACGAGCAGTACGTC. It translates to CASSERGQPWTYEQYV.

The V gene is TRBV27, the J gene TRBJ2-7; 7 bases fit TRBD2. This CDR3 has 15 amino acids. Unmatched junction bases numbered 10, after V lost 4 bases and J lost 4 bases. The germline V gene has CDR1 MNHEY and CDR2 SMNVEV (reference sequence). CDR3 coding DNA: TGTGCCAGCAGTTCAGGACTAGGAGATTTATACGAGCAGTACTTC. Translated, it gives CASSSGLGDLYEQYF.

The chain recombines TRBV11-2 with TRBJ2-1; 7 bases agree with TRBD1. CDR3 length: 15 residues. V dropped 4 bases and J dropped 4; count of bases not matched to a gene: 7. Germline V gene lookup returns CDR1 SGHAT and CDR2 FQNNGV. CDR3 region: CASSSRTTGYNEQFF. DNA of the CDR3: TGTGCCAGCAGCTCTCGAACGACAGGGTACAATGAGCAGTTCTTC. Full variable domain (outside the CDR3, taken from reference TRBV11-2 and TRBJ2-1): EAGVAQSPRYKIIEKRQSVAFWCNPISGHATLYWYQQILGQGPKLLIQFQNNGVVDDSQLPKDRFSAERLKGVDSTLKIQPAKLEDSAVYLCASSSRTTGYNEQFFGPGTRLTVL.

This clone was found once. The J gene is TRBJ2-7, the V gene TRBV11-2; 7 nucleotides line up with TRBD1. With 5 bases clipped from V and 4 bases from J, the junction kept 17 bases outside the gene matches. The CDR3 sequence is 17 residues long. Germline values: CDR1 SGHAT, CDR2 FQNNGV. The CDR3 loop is CASSHYTSWTGIYEQYF. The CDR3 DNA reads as TGTGCCAGCAGCCACTATACCTCCTGGACAGGAATTTACGAGCAGTACTTC. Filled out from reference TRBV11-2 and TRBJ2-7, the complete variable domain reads EAGVAQSPRYKIIEKRQSVAFWCNPISGHATLYWYQQILGQGPKLLIQFQNNGVVDDSQLPKDRFSAERLKGVDSTLKIQPAKLEDSAVYLCASSHYTSWTGIYEQYFGPGTRLTVT.